What follows are 18 T cell receptor beta chains derived from one specimen sequenced in a study of cytomegalovirus exposure and HLA in healthy donors. Assay: immunoSEQ multiplex PCR; the TCRdb copy retains only in-frame clones and omits some. The sample carries about 360,000 clones, roughly 85% recorded once. Source material: PBMCs. The receptors here all came from a woman aged 18-35 years in good health and CMV-seronegative.

The J gene is TRBJ1-1, the V gene TRBV6-1, with D maybe TRBD1 (6 bases). Trimming cost V 1 base and J 7 bases, with 16 bases left between them. This CDR3 spans 15 amino acids. CDR1 is MNHNS and CDR2 is SASEGT in the germline V gene. The DNA for the CDR3 is TGTGCCAGCAGTGAAGGGCCAGGGGCGTTTGGTGAAGCTTTCTTT. Translation: CASSEGPGAFGEAFF.

The chain uses TRBV11-2 and TRBJ2-7, with unresolved D. The V end lost 4 bases, the J end lost 2 bases, and 9 bases lay between the germline ends. CDR3 length: 13 residues. From germline, CDR1 is SGHAT and CDR2 FQNNGV. CDR3 sequence reads: CASSYQSTYEQYF. As DNA, the CDR3 is TGTGCCAGCAGCTATCAGTCGACCTACGAGCAGTACTTC.

The J gene is TRBJ2-5, the V gene TRBV6-5; no clear D gene. The CDR3 is 14 amino acids. Trimming removed 7 bases at V and 5 bases at J, with 17 bases between. Germline loops: CDR1 MNHEY, CDR2 SVGAGI. The CDR3 sequence is CASKPAVWAETQYF. CDR3 nucleotides: TGTGCCAGCAAACCGGCAGTTTGGGCGGAGACCCAGTACTTC.

This clone was seen once. The V call is TRBV6-5, the J call TRBJ2-3; 10 bases are shared with TRBD1. V shed 1 base, J shed 6 bases, and the junction held 4 bases outside the gene matches. In germline, CDR1 is MNHEY, CDR2 SVGAGI. This CDR3 has 15 residues. CDR3 sequence: CASSYLGTGADTQYF. As DNA, the CDR3 is TGTGCCAGCAGTTACTTGGGGACAGGGGCCGATACGCAGTATTTT.

V usage is TRBV25-1 and J usage is TRBJ2-2; D gene uncertain. The CDR3 loop spans 16 amino acids. Germline CDR1 is MGHDK and CDR2 is SYGVNS. The V end was cut by 3 bases, the J end by 3 bases, with 14 bases between. The CDR3 sequence is CASSDMSPVYTGELFF. The DNA of the CDR3 is TGTGCCAGCAGTGACATGAGTCCGGTATACACCGGGGAGCTGTTTTTT.

In DNA, the CDR3 is TGTGCCAGTAGTCCCAGGACAGGGCGTGACTACGAGCAGTACTTC. The encoded protein is CASSPRTGRDYEQYF. V and J are TRBV19 and TRBJ2-7, with 8 bases aligning to TRBD1. The CDR3 runs to 15 residues. Germline trimming cut 5 bases from V and 3 bases from J; bases unmatched to any gene: 9. Germline V gene lookup returns CDR1 LNHDA and CDR2 SQIVND (reference sequence).

The chain has TRBV2 and TRBJ2-3; 9 nucleotides line up with TRBD2. The germline gives CDR1 SNHLY, CDR2 FYNNEI. With V trimmed by 4 bases and J by 2 bases, 13 bases remained unmatched. This CDR3 is built from 18 residues. CDR3 region: CASSVISGGASTTDTQYF. As DNA, the CDR3 is TGTGCCAGCAGTGTAATTAGCGGGGGCGCCTCGACCACAGATACGCAGTATTTT.

This rearrangement joins TRBV18 to TRBJ2-1; D is unclear. The V and J ends lost 3 bases and 8 bases respectively, with 11 bases between them. The V gene's germline CDR1 is KGHSH and CDR2 LQKENI. The CDR3 runs to 13 residues. This CDR3 reads CASSPSSRDEQFF. In DNA form, the CDR3 reads TGTGCCAGCTCACCGAGCAGTCGGGATGAGCAGTTCTTC.

The chain has TRBV13 and TRBJ2-7; 9 nucleotides align to TRBD2. The CDR3 totals 16 residues. The germline V gene has CDR1 PRHDT and CDR2 FYEKMQ (reference sequence). The V and J ends lost 4 bases and 2 bases, in that order; junction bases with no gene match: 9. CDR3 amino acids: CASSSRGLAPTYEQYF. CDR3 nucleotide sequence: TGTGCCAGCAGCTCACGAGGACTAGCGCCTACCTACGAGCAGTACTTC.

The chain is built from TRBV10-3 and TRBJ1-2; the match to TRBD1 covers 7 bases. The germline CDR1 and CDR2 sequences are ENHRY and SYGVKD. The length of the CDR3 is 14 residues. V was pared by 5 bases and J by 8 bases, with 11 bases of the junction left unmatched. CDR3 in amino acids: CAISTSQGEVGYTF. The CDR3 DNA reads TGTGCCATCAGTACTAGCCAGGGGGAGGTGGGCTACACCTTC.

V and J are TRBV18 and TRBJ2-3, with 9 bases lining up with TRBD2. Germline-derived CDR1 and CDR2 are KGHSH and LQKENI. This CDR3 has 16 residues. Trimming cost V 3 bases and J 0 bases; bases outside gene matches: 4. The CDR3 DNA sequence: TGTGCCAGCTCACCCGCGGGAGGGGCTAGCACAGATACGCAGTATTTT. Protein product: CASSPAGGASTDTQYF.

Comment on this clone: The sample holds other DNA sequences that translate to the same CDR3. The J gene is TRBJ1-2, the V gene TRBV5-1; 7 bases line up with TRBD1. This CDR3 spans 14 amino acids. CDR1 is SGHRS and CDR2 is YFSETQ in the germline V gene. The V segment lost 4 bases and the J segment 3 bases; nucleotides outside the gene matches: 6. CDR3 protein: CASSLNRGDYGYTF. CDR3 nucleotides: TGCGCCAGCAGCCTGAACAGGGGAGACTATGGCTACACCTTC.

The V and J genes are TRBV19 and TRBJ1-1; 11 nucleotides match TRBD1. V dropped 6 bases and J dropped 5; count of bases not matched to a gene: 5. The CDR3 consists of 14 residues. CDR1 is LNHDA, CDR2 SQIVND, per germline (reference sequence). The CDR3: CASSPGTGGTEAFF. The CDR3, as DNA: TGTGCCAGTAGCCCCGGGACAGGGGGGACTGAAGCTTTCTTT.

The genes are TRBV6-5 and TRBJ1-5; 7 bases match TRBD1. Germline CDR1 is MNHEY and CDR2 is SVGAGI. J was trimmed by 7 bases and V by 4 bases; bases with no gene match: 4. The length of the CDR3 is 13 residues. CDR3 DNA sequence: TGTGCCAGCAGTTGGGACAGCCGGCAGCCCCAGCATTTT. Its translation is CASSWDSRQPQHF.

The V gene is TRBV7-8, the J gene TRBJ1-2; no definite D call. This CDR3 is 12 amino acids long. Trimming cost V 4 bases and J 8 bases, with 11 bases left between them. Germline V gene lookup returns CDR1 SGHVS and CDR2 FQNEAQ. The CDR3: CASSSYRVGYTF. As DNA, the CDR3 is TGTGCCAGCAGCTCCTACCGGGTAGGCTACACCTTC.

The chain uses TRBV7-6 and TRBJ1-3; TRBD1 matches 9 bases. CDR3 size: 15 residues. Looked up from germline, CDR1 is SGHVS and CDR2 is FNYEAQ. With 3 bases clipped from V and 4 bases from J, the junction kept 4 bases outside the gene matches. The CDR3 loop reads CASSFGQGRGNTIYF. In nucleotides, the CDR3 is TGTGCCAGCAGCTTTGGACAGGGGAGGGGAAACACCATATATTTT.

The J gene is TRBJ1-5, the V gene TRBV7-9; maybe TRBD1 (6 bases). Per germline, CDR1 SEHNR and CDR2 FQNEAQ (reference sequence). Trimming shortened V by 3 bases and J by 6 bases, and 12 bases separated the two germline ends. This CDR3 has 14 amino acids. The CDR3 DNA sequence: TGTGCCAGCAGCTTCACAGGGAAGGGTCAGCCCCAGCATTTT. Its protein product is CASSFTGKGQPQHF. Full variable domain (missing parts from reference TRBV7-9 and TRBJ1-5): DTGVSQNPRHKITKRGQNVTFRCDPISEHNRLYWYRQTLGQGPEFLTYFQNEAQLEKSRLLSDRFSAERPKGSFSTLEIQRTEQGDSAMYLCASSFTGKGQPQHFGDGTRLSIL.

This clone was seen only once. The V gene is TRBV4-2, the J gene TRBJ2-3; TRBD1 might be the D (6 bases). The length of the CDR3 is 15 residues. CDR1 and CDR2 (germline): LGHNA, YNFKEQ. Trimming stripped 0 bases from V and 4 bases from J, with 11 bases between. The CDR3 bases are TGTGCCAGCAGCCAAGAGGGACAAGCCCCAGATACGCAGTATTTT. Protein product: CASSQEGQAPDTQYF.